This is a list of T cell receptor beta chains from one sample in a study of CD39 and CD103 CD8 tumor-infiltrating T cells. Some clones are missing from TCRdb's copy, which holds only in-frame ones; the method was immunoSEQ multiplex PCR. The data show roughly 15,000 clones, about nine tenths seen once. The sequencing input was CD8+ T cells sorted from blood. The receptors here all came from a human donor with head and neck squamous cell carcinoma. CDR3s include the opening cysteine and the closing phenylalanine or tryptophan. D genes are given only for firm matches. Clone sizes are given selectively: once, few, many, or a class where the clone is expanded.

CDR3 length	clone size	D gene	V gene	J gene	CDR3 DNA	CDR3 protein
15	-	-	TRBV7-9	TRBJ1-1	TGTGCCAGCAGCTTAGGGGCTGGGGTTTTCACTGAAGCTTTCTTT	CASSLGAGVFTEAFF
14	-	TRBD1	TRBV28	TRBJ2-7	TGTGCCAGCAGAATACAGGGGTTCTCCTACGAGCAGTACTTC	CASRIQGFSYEQYF
14	-	TRBD2	TRBV2	TRBJ2-5	TGTGCCAGCAGCGCGGGGGGGCGGTTTGAGACCCAGTACTTC	CASSAGGRFETQYF
17	-	TRBD1	TRBV7-3	TRBJ1-5	TGTGCCAGCAGCTTAAGCGGACAGGGGTGCGGCAATCAGCCCCAGCATTTT	CASSLSGQGCGNQPQHF
15	-	TRBD1	TRBV6-1	TRBJ1-2	TGTGCCAGCTGGGGACAGGGGGAGTACAACTATGGCTACACCTTC	CASWGQGEYNYGYTF
16	once	-	TRBV4-2	TRBJ2-1	TGTGCCAGCAGCGACCGGGGCGGTTCTTCCTACAATGAGCAGTTCTTC	CASSDRGGSSYNEQFF
11	once	-	TRBV27	TRBJ2-7	TGTGCCAGCAGTTTAGGCTACGAGCAGTACTTC	CASSLGYEQYF
15	few	-	TRBV9	TRBJ1-1	TGTGCCAGCAGCGTAGAGGGACACCTAAACACTGAAGCTTTCTTT	CASSVEGHLNTEAFF
14	-	-	TRBV19	TRBJ1-5	TGTGCCAGTAGTTCCCCCGGAAGGTTCCAGCCCCAGCATTTT	CASSSPGRFQPQHF
14	-	-	TRBV6-6	TRBJ1-1	TGTGCCAGCAGTTTAGAAGCAGGGTACACTGAAGCTTTCTTT	CASSLEAGYTEAFF
15	-	-	TRBV5-4	TRBJ2-7	TGTGCCAGCAGCACAAAGGACTTGTCGGGGGACGAGCAGTACTTC	CASSTKDLSGDEQYF
15	-	-	TRBV4-1	TRBJ1-5	TGCGCCAGCAGCCAAGTTCAGGGCGAGCATCAGCCCCAGCATTTT	CASSQVQGEHQPQHF
15	-	TRBD1	TRBV18	TRBJ2-2	TGTGCCAGCTCACATAGAGGGACAGGCACCGGGGAGCTGTTTTTT	CASSHRGTGTGELFF
18	-	-	TRBV27	TRBJ2-7	TGTGCCAGAATTATACCTCACGCTCGGGGGCCCTCGGGTGACGAGCAGTACTTC	CARIIPHARGPSGDEQYF
15	few	-	TRBV19	TRBJ2-2	TGTGCCAGTAGTCTCCGGACGGACAACACCGGGGAGCTGTTTTTT	CASSLRTDNTGELFF
14	-	-	TRBV7-2	TRBJ2-7	TGTGCCAGCAGCTATCGGATGGCCCCCAACGAGCAGTACTTC	CASSYRMAPNEQYF
13	-	-	TRBV7-9	TRBJ2-2	TGTGCCCTAAACCCAGGGGTTACCGGGGAGCTGTTTTTT	CALNPGVTGELFF
12	-	-	TRBV11-2	TRBJ2-7	TGTGCCAGCAGCACAGAGGTGAACGAGCAGTACTTC	CASSTEVNEQYF
13	-	-	TRBV6-1	TRBJ2-2	TGTGCCAGCAGACCCTTCGAATCCGGTGAGCTGTTTTTT	CASRPFESGELFF
16	-	TRBD1	TRBV7-2	TRBJ1-6	TGTGCCAGCAGCTTGGAGGCAGGGGGAAATAATTCACCCCTCCACTTT	CASSLEAGGNNSPLHF
14	once	TRBD1	TRBV6-5	TRBJ1-3	TGTGCCAGCATCCCCACAGGGGTTGGAAACACCATATATTTT	CASIPTGVGNTIYF
12	-	-	TRBV4-1	TRBJ2-1	TGCGCCAGCAGCCAAGCGGGCGTCGGGCAGTTCTTC	CASSQAGVGQFF
14	-	TRBD2	TRBV19	TRBJ2-5	TGTGCCAGTAGTACGGGACTAAACTGGGAGACCCAGTACTTC	CASSTGLNWETQYF
15	-	TRBD2	TRBV7-9	TRBJ2-5	TGTGCCAGCAGCTTAGGCCTAGCGGGGCTGGGGACCCAGTACTTC	CASSLGLAGLGTQYF
13	-	-	TRBV25-1	TRBJ1-2	TGTGCCAGCAGTCCCGCCGGGGTAGTGGGCTACACCTTC	CASSPAGVVGYTF
14	-	TRBD2	TRBV5-6	TRBJ2-3	TGTGCCAGCAGCTCGGGGGGGAGCACAGATACGCAGTATTTT	CASSSGGSTDTQYF
16	-	TRBD1	TRBV7-9	TRBJ1-1	TGTGCCAGCAGCTTAGGGACGACAGGGGTGAACACTGAAGCTTTCTTT	CASSLGTTGVNTEAFF